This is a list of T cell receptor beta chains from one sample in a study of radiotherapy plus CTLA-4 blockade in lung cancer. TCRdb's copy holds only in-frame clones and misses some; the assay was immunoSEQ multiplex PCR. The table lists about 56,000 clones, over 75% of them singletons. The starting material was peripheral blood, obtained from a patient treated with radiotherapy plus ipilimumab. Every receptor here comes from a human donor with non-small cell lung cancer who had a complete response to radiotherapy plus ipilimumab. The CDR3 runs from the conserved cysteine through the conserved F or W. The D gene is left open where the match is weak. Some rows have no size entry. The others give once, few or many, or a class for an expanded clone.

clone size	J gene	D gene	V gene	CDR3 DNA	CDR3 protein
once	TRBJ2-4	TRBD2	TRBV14	TGTGCCAGCAGCAAGACTAGCCCCGGGAACATTCAGTACTTC	CASSKTSPGNIQYF
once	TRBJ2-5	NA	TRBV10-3	TGTGCCATCAGTGAGACTAGCCAAGGAGAGACCCAGTACTTC	CAISETSQGETQYF
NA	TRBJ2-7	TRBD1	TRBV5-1	TGCGCCAGCAGCTTGGGAGCGACAGGGACCTACGAGCAGTACTTC	CASSLGATGTYEQYF
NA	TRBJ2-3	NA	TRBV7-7	TGTGCTAGCAGCCCCCCGACTGGGGATACGCAGTATTTT	CASSPPTGDTQYF
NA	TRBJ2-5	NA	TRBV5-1	TGCGCCAGCAGCTTGGTTAGTAGCTCTCTCCGAGGGACCCAGTACTTC	CASSLVSSSLRGTQYF
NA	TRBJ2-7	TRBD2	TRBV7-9	TGTGCCAGCAGCCCCCTTGGGGGGGGGTCCTACGAGCAGTACTTC	CASSPLGGGSYEQYF
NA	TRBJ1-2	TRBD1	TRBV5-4	TGTGCCAGCAGCTTGGGGGGCGGACAGGGGTTCAACTATGGCTACACCTTC	CASSLGGGQGFNYGYTF
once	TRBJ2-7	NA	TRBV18	TGTGCCAGCTCACCGCCCATCCGAACAGGGAACGAGCAGTACTTC	CASSPPIRTGNEQYF
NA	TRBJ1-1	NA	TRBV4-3	TGCGCCAGCAGCCCAGGGGTCAACACTGAGGCTTTCTTT	CASSPGVNTEAFF
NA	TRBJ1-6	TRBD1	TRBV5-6	TGTGCCAGCAGCTTGGATACAGGGGTGAATTCACCCCTCCACTTT	CASSLDTGVNSPLHF
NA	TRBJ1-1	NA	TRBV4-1	TGCGCCAGCAGCCAAGTAGCGGCCCGGGGCACTGAAGCTTTCTTT	CASSQVAARGTEAFF
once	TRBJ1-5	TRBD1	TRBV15	TGTGCCACCAGCAGAGGCGGGACAGCTTATAGCAATCAGCCCCAGCATTTT	CATSRGGTAYSNQPQHF
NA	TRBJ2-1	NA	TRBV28	TGTGCCAGCAGTTTACGACAAGGGGGTTCCTACAATGAGCAGTTCTTC	CASSLRQGGSYNEQFF
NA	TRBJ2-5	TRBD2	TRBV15	TGTGCCACCAGCGGGGACTATCAAGAGACCCAGTACTTC	CATSGDYQETQYF
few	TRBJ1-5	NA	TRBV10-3	TGTGCCATCAGTGACGGTAACAATCAGCCCCAGCATTTT	CAISDGNNQPQHF
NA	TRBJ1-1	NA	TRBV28	TGTGCCAGCAGTAAAACAGGGAGCACTGAAGCTTTCTTT	CASSKTGSTEAFF
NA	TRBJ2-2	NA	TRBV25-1	TGTGCCAGCAGTGCAACTCCTCCCGGGGAGCTGTTTTTT	CASSATPPGELFF
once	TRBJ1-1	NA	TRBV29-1	TGCAGCGTTGCCAGTTACATGAACACTGAAGCTTTCTTT	CSVASYMNTEAFF
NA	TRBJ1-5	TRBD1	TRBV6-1	TGTGCCAGCGGGGGACAGGGCGTCAATCAGCCCCAGCATTTT	CASGGQGVNQPQHF
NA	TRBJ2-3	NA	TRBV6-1	TGTGCCAGCAGTGAAGTGGGGGGAGATACGCAGTATTTT	CASSEVGGDTQYF
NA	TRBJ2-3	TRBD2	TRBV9	TGTGCCAGCAGCCCCGACCCGGGACTAGCGGGGGCCGAAGGAGATACGCAGTATTTT	CASSPDPGLAGAEGDTQYF
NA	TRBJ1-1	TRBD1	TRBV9	TGTGCCAGCAGCGTAGTGTCGCAGGGGGCTACTGAAGCTTTCTTT	CASSVVSQGATEAFF
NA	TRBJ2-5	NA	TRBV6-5	TGTGCCAGCAAGGGGGTTTTCTCCCAAGAGACCCAGTACTTC	CASKGVFSQETQYF
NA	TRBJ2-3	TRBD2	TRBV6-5	TGTGCCAGCAGTCCCGGGGGGACTGGCACAGATACGCAGTATTTT	CASSPGGTGTDTQYF
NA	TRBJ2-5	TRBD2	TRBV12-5	TGTGCTAGTGGTGGAGGGATTAGCGGGGGCGGGACCCAGTACTTC	CASGGGISGGGTQYF
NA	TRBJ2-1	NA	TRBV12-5	TGTGCTAGTGGCTCTAATGAGCAGTTCTTC	CASGSNEQFF
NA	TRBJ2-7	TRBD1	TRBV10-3	TGTGCCATCAAATCCACGGACAGGTCTGGGGAGCAGTACTTC	CAIKSTDRSGEQYF
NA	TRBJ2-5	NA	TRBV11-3	TGTGCCAGCAGCTTAGCAGATATCTGGGAGACCCAGTACTTC	CASSLADIWETQYF
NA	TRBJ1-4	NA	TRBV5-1	TGCGCCAGCAGAGAAGGAGTAAACTCGAATGAAAAACTGTTTTTT	CASREGVNSNEKLFF
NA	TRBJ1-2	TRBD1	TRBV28	TGTGCCAGCCGACAGGGGGCTGGTGGCTACACCTTC	CASRQGAGGYTF
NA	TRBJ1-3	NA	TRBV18	TGTGCCAGCTCATCGTGGTCTTACAGGGCAACTCTGGAAACACCATATGATTTT	CASSSWSYRATLETPYDF
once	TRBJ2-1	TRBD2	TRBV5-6	TGTGCCAGCAGCTTGGGGGCCGGACTAGCGAACTACAATGAGCAGTTCTTC	CASSLGAGLANYNEQFF
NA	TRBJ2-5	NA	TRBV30	TGTGCCTGGAGTGGACCCCGAGGGGAGACCCAGTACTTC	CAWSGPRGETQYF
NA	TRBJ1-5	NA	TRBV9	TGTGCCAGCAGCGGGGCCGGGGTTGGCAATCAGCCCCAGCATTTT	CASSGAGVGNQPQHF
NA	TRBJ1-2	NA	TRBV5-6	TGTGCCAGCAGCTTGTCGCTCGAATCCCAGGGCTACACCTTC	CASSLSLESQGYTF
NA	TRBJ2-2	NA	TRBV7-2	TGTGCCAGCCTGCTGGATTGGGGGACAACGAACACCGGGGAGCTGTTTTTT	CASLLDWGTTNTGELFF
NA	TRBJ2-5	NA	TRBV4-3	TGCGCCAGCAGCCAAGACAGAGCGGAGACCCAGTACTTC	CASSQDRAETQYF
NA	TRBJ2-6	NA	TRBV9	TGTGCCAGCAGCGTAGTCCCTACAGGGTCTGGGGCCAACGTCCTGACTTTC	CASSVVPTGSGANVLTF
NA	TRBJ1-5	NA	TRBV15	TGTGCCACCAGCAGAGATCTGATGGGGCAGGCTAATCAGCCCCAGCATTTT	CATSRDLMGQANQPQHF
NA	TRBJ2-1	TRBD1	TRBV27	TGTGCCAGCAGTTTAATCACCCCGGGACAGACTGTGGACAATGAGCAGTTCTTC	CASSLITPGQTVDNEQFF
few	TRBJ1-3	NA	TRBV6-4	TGTGCCAGCAGAGAGGGACTCCGGAGAAACACCATATATTTT	CASREGLRRNTIYF
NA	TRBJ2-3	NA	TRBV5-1	TGCGCCAGCAGCCTGGACTCCACAGATACGCAGTATTTT	CASSLDSTDTQYF
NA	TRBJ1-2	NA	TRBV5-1	TGCGCCAGCAGTCAGCAGGAAGGGGATGGCTACACCTTC	CASSQQEGDGYTF
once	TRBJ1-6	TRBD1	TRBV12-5	TGTGCTAGTTCTCCGGACAGGCCATTTTCACCCCTCCACTTT	CASSPDRPFSPLHF
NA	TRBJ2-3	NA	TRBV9	TGTGCCAGCAGCGTAAGACACAGGGCTGGAGCAGATACGCAGTATTTT	CASSVRHRAGADTQYF
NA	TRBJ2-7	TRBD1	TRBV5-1	TGCGCCAGCAGCCGTCAACAGGGGAGCGAGCAGTACTTC	CASSRQQGSEQYF
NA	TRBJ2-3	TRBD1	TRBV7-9	TGTGCCAGCATCCACCCCTCCCGGACAGGAGGAGATACGCAGTATTTT	CASIHPSRTGGDTQYF
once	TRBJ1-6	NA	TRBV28	TGTGCCAGCAGCCTCGGACAGAATTCACCCCTCCACTTT	CASSLGQNSPLHF
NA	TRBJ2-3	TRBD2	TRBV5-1	TGCGCCAGCAGCTCCGGGGAGGGCCCAGATACGCAGTATTTT	CASSSGEGPDTQYF
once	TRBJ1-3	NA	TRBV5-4	TGTGCCAGCAGCTTGTTTGTCGGGGGATCTGGAAACACCATATATTTT	CASSLFVGGSGNTIYF
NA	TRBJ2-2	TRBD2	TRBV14	TGTGCCAGCAGCCAAGATCTAACTAGCGGGACCACCGGGGAGCTGTTTTTT	CASSQDLTSGTTGELFF
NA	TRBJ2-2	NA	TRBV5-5	TGTGCCAGCAGCTTGGAAGGGGGTGACTACACCGGGGAGCTGTTTTTT	CASSLEGGDYTGELFF
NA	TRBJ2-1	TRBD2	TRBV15	TGTGCCACCAGCAGAGGCAGCGGGAGGGTTTCGGAGCAGTTCTTC	CATSRGSGRVSEQFF
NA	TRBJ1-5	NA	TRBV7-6	TGTGCCAGCAGCCAGGACACGGGCCAGCCCCAGCATTTT	CASSQDTGQPQHF
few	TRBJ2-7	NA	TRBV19	TGTGCCAGTAGTATAGTTCTAAGCTCCTACGAGCAGTACTTC	CASSIVLSSYEQYF
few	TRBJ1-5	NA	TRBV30	TGTGCCTGGACAAGGGACACCAATCAGCCCCAGCATTTT	CAWTRDTNQPQHF
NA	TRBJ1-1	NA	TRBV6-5	TGTGCCAGCACCTTTAACGGGGTATCGGGCACTGAAGCTTTCTTT	CASTFNGVSGTEAFF
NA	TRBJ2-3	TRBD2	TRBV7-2	TGTGCCAGCAGCTCACCCGGGAGGCTCACAGATACGCAGTATTTT	CASSSPGRLTDTQYF